Each of the 14 T cell receptor beta chains below was sequenced from the same sample in a study of blood T cell repertoires in COVID-19. The assay was immunoSEQ multiplex PCR, and TCRdb's table has in-frame clones only and misses some. Of 300,000 or so clones listed, 80% to 90% were seen once; the top ten hold less than 1.6%. The sequenced sample consisted of peripheral blood. Source of these receptors: a middle-aged woman who had recovered from COVID-19.

This clone was seen more than once but under ten times. J is TRBJ2-7 and V is TRBV7-6; 10 nucleotides agree with TRBD2. CDR1 is SGHVS, CDR2 FNYEAQ, per germline. There are 15 residues in the CDR3. V was clipped by 5 bases and J by 1 base; unmatched bases: 5. For the CDR3, the DNA is TGTGCCAGCAGCGTACTAGCGGGGCGTTCCTACGAGCAGTACTTC. This sequence encodes CASSVLAGRSYEQYF.

The J gene is TRBJ2-7, the V gene TRBV4-1; 8 bases are shared with TRBD2. Germline V gives CDR1 MGHRA, CDR2 YSYEKL. V was pared by 5 bases and J by 0 bases, with 6 bases of the junction left unmatched. CDR3 length equals 15 residues. The CDR3 sequence: CASSGWRGASYEQYF. DNA for the CDR3: TGCGCCAGCAGCGGGTGGCGGGGGGCCTCCTACGAGCAGTACTTC.

The count of this clone is one. The chain recombines TRBV6-5 with TRBJ1-1, with 12 bases lining up with TRBD1. The J segment lost 5 bases and the V segment lost 7 bases, leaving 8 bases of the junction unmatched. This CDR3 contains 15 residues. In germline, CDR1 is MNHEY, CDR2 SVGAGI. The CDR3 spells CASTRDRGRWTEAFF. CDR3 coding DNA: TGTGCCAGCACCCGGGACAGGGGGCGGTGGACTGAAGCTTTCTTT.

The CDR3 sequence: CASSPGAPRGLGDTQYF. In DNA form, the CDR3 reads TGTGCCAGCAGCCCGGGTGCCCCCAGGGGGCTCGGGGATACGCAGTATTTT. The chain carries TRBV5-4 and TRBJ2-3; TRBD1 aligns across 8 bases. CDR3 length: 17 residues. Germline CDR1 reads SGHNT; CDR2 reads YYREEE (reference sequence). V lost 4 bases to trimming and J lost 6 bases; unmatched junction nucleotides: 16.

The chain has TRBV7-9 and TRBJ2-3; 8 bases line up with TRBD1. Trimming took 3 bases from V and 4 from J; bases not matched to a gene: 15. From germline, CDR1 is SEHNR and CDR2 FQNEAQ (reference sequence). The CDR3 is 18 amino acids. The CDR3 nucleotides read TGTGCCAGCAGCTTCTTTACCTTACGAGACAGGGGTTCAGATACGCAGTATTTT. It codes for CASSFFTLRDRGSDTQYF.

The V gene is TRBV9, the J gene TRBJ2-5; D may be TRBD1 (6 bases). The CDR3 totals 15 residues. Per the germline V gene, CDR1 is SGDLS and CDR2 is YYNGEE. Trimming removed 0 bases from V and 4 bases from J, with 13 bases in between. The CDR3 loop reads CASSVGSRGRETQYF. The CDR3 DNA follows: TGTGCCAGCAGCGTAGGCAGCAGGGGACGAGAGACCCAGTACTTC.

The chain employs TRBV5-1 and TRBJ1-2; no reliable D call. The CDR3 contains 14 residues. Trimming cost V 0 bases and J 0 bases, with 6 bases left between them. CDR1 SGHRS and CDR2 YFSETQ come from the germline V gene. The CDR3 region is CASSLGNTNYGYTF. DNA of the CDR3: TGCGCCAGCAGCTTGGGTAATACTAACTATGGCTACACCTTC. The whole variable domain, filled in from reference TRBV5-1 and TRBJ1-2, reads KAGVTQTPRYLIKTRGQQVTLSCSPISGHRSVSWYQQTPGQGLQFLFEYFSETQRNKGNFPGRFSGRQFSNSRSEMNVSTLELGDSALYLCASSLGNTNYGYTFGSGTRLTVV.

This clone turned up a few times. In the same sample, other DNA sequences code for this CDR3. The chain has TRBV7-9 and TRBJ1-1; TRBD1 agrees at 7 bases. Germline-derived CDR1 and CDR2 are SEHNR and FQNEAQ (reference sequence). The CDR3 length is 13 residues. V shed 4 bases and J 4 bases; nucleotides not matched to a gene: 3. This CDR3 reads CASSSQGGTEAFF. The CDR3, as DNA: TGTGCCAGCAGCTCCCAGGGGGGCACTGAAGCTTTCTTT.

This clone was observed a handful of times. The gene calls are TRBV6-2 or TRBV6-3 and TRBJ2-7; 7 bases line up with TRBD1. Germline V gives CDR1 MNHEY, CDR2 SVGEGT. The V and J ends lost 2 bases and 1 base, in that order; junction bases with no gene match: 2. CDR3 size: 14 residues. CDR3 protein: CASSYGTASYEQYF. In DNA, the CDR3 is TGTGCCAGCAGTTACGGGACAGCTTCCTACGAGCAGTACTTC.

Written as DNA, the CDR3 is TGTGCCAGCAGTCCCAGCCGCTCGGGAGCTAACTATGGCTACACCTTC. Translation: CASSPSRSGANYGYTF. V is TRBV27 and J is TRBJ1-2; D gene uncertain. There are 16 residues in the CDR3. V lost 5 bases and J lost 0, with 16 bases in between. Germline assignment: CDR1 MNHEY and CDR2 SMNVEV (reference sequence).

The rearrangement links TRBV6-5 to TRBJ2-5, with D unresolved. The CDR3 sequence is 13 residues long. Germline assignment: CDR1 MNHEY and CDR2 SVGAGI. Trimming removed 6 bases at V and 5 bases at J, with 13 bases between. CDR3 in DNA: TGTGCCAGCAGCCTGTGGCCCCAGGAGACCCAGTACTTC. Its translation is CASSLWPQETQYF.

The chain is built from TRBV7-2 and TRBJ2-7; the match to TRBD2 covers 9 bases. V shed 5 bases and J 5 bases; nucleotides not matched to a gene: 19. The CDR3 is 18 amino acids. Germline loops: CDR1 SGHTA, CDR2 FQGNSA. This CDR3 is CASSPLTGLAVLGNEQYF. CDR3 in DNA: TGTGCCAGCAGCCCTTTAACGGGACTAGCTGTGTTGGGGAACGAGCAGTACTTC.

The chain employs TRBV24-1 and TRBJ1-2; D ambiguous. The germline CDR1 and CDR2 sequences are KGHDR and SFDVKD. The ends were cut back, 4 bases at V and 8 bases at J, with 10 bases in the middle. The CDR3 is 12 residues long. The chain's CDR3 is CATSDTYAGYTF. The CDR3 DNA sequence: TGTGCCACCAGTGACACCTACGCCGGCTACACCTTC.

The CDR3 region has the DNA TGCGCCAGCAGCCCAATGGGGGCGAACGGGGAGCTGTTTTTT. This sequence encodes CASSPMGANGELFF. V is TRBV5-1 and J is TRBJ2-2; possible D gene TRBD1, 6 bases. This CDR3 spans 14 amino acids. The germline V gene encodes CDR1 SGHRS and CDR2 YFSETQ. V lost 4 bases, J lost 7 bases, and 14 bases lay in between. The entire variable domain, with the rest obtained from reference TRBV5-1 and TRBJ2-2, is as follows: KAGVTQTPRYLIKTRGQQVTLSCSPISGHRSVSWYQQTPGQGLQFLFEYFSETQRNKGNFPGRFSGRQFSNSRSEMNVSTLELGDSALYLCASSPMGANGELFFGEGSRLTVL.